Included here is one T cell receptor beta chain sequence, with context. The sample is drawn from a study of early T cells in non-severe SARS-CoV-2 infection. Study as a whole: Sequencing input comprised bulk RNA from unsorted whole blood; chain pairing was not available.

TCRdb reanalysed the 5' RACE reads using MiXCR and keeps one entry per CDR3 protein. Among over 60,000 distinct CDR3 sequences listed, roughly 9.1% were seen once. Germline assignment: CDR1 SGHTA and CDR2 FQGNSA. The CDR3 loop spans 13 amino acids. Between the trimmed V and J ends, which lost 5 bases and 4 bases, there was a span of 10 bases. Here the sequenced sample was whole blood, taken at baseline. This clonotype was sampled from an adult who was a healthcare worker with PCR-confirmed SARS-CoV-2 infection or an uninfected control (not recorded which). The V call is TRBV7-2, the J call TRBJ2-3; D not resolved. CDR3 nucleotide sequence: TGTGCCAGCAGCCTCTCTCGGGCAGATACGCAGTATTTT. It codes for CASSLSRADTQYF.